This entry lists 20 T cell receptor beta chains sequenced from one sample in a study of blood T cell repertoires in COVID-19. The data were produced by immunoSEQ multiplex PCR, yet TCRdb's version contains in-frame clones alone and is incomplete. The sample includes about 250,000 clones, approximately 84% of them seen just once. Sequenced input: PBMCs or T cells enriched from blood (not recorded which). The receptors were gathered from a man aged 35 to 55 who had recovered from COVID-19.

This clone was seen a handful of times. V usage is TRBV11-2 and J usage is TRBJ2-7; 8 bases match TRBD2. Germline assignment: CDR1 SGHAT and CDR2 FQNNGV. The trim removed 5 bases at V and 1 base at J, leaving 4 bases unmatched. The CDR3 covers 14 residues. This chain's CDR3 is CASSRGGQSYEQYF. DNA of the CDR3: TGTGCCAGCAGCCGGGGGGGCCAATCCTACGAGCAGTACTTC.

The rearrangement uses TRBV11-2 and TRBJ1-1; no clear D gene. V shed 7 bases and J shed 0 bases, with 9 bases lying between them. The CDR3 extends over 13 amino acids. Germline V gives CDR1 SGHAT, CDR2 FQNNGV. CDR3 nucleotides: TGTGCCAGCACCGAGTCCCTGAACACTGAAGCTTTCTTT. Its translation is CASTESLNTEAFF.

This clone was observed a handful of times. CDR3 protein: CASSTRTGGNQPQHF. In DNA, the CDR3 is TGTGCCAGTAGTACCCGGACAGGGGGCAATCAGCCCCAGCATTTT. This chain joins TRBV19 and TRBJ1-5, with TRBD1 matching 9 bases. Trimming removed 4 bases from V and 2 bases from J; junction bases left unmatched: 3. Germline lookup yields CDR1 LNHDA and CDR2 SQIVND (reference sequence). CDR3 length equals 15 residues.

V usage is TRBV7-8 and J usage is TRBJ2-5, with 9 bases lining up with TRBD1. Germline V gene data show CDR1 as SGHVS and CDR2 as FQNEAQ. The CDR3 runs to 14 residues. Trimming took 7 bases from V and 4 from J; bases not matched to a gene: 7. The CDR3 reads CASTRDRERETQYF. The CDR3 DNA sequence: TGTGCCAGCACCCGGGACAGGGAACGAGAGACCCAGTACTTC.

The J gene is TRBJ1-1, the V gene TRBV7-2; D gene ambiguous. With 4 bases removed from V and 1 base from J, the gap between germline ends came to 10 bases. Germline CDR1 SGHTA, CDR2 FQGNSA. The CDR3 is made up of 14 amino acids. CDR3 sequence reads: CASSSTVSNTEAFF. DNA of the CDR3: TGTGCCAGCAGCTCAACAGTGTCGAACACTGAAGCTTTCTTT.

Regarding this clone: The same CDR3 can be traced to other DNA sequences in this sample. The chain joins TRBV7-2 to TRBJ1-1; 7 bases align to TRBD1. The J segment lost 3 bases and the V segment lost 2 bases, leaving 3 bases of the junction unmatched. The CDR3 is 14 amino acids. Germline values: CDR1 SGHTA, CDR2 FQGNSA. The CDR3 region is CASSLTGADTEAFF. In DNA form, the CDR3 reads TGTGCCAGCAGCTTAACAGGGGCCGACACTGAAGCTTTCTTT.

The genes are TRBV7-6 and TRBJ1-1; D is unclear. The CDR3 is made up of 14 amino acids. Germline CDR1 reads SGHVS; CDR2 reads FNYEAQ. V was cut by 5 bases and J by 4 bases, with 14 bases left in between. The CDR3 reads CASSQGAGGTEAFF. CDR3 coding DNA: TGTGCCAGCAGCCAAGGCGCGGGCGGCACTGAAGCTTTCTTT. The full variable domain, rest sourced from reference TRBV7-6 and TRBJ1-1, is GAGVSQSPRYKVTKRGQDVALRCDPISGHVSLYWYRQALGQGPEFLTYFNYEAQQDKSGLPNDRFSAERPEGSISTLTIQRTEQRDSAMYRCASSQGAGGTEAFFGQGTRLTVV.

The chain couples TRBV7-2 to TRBJ2-5; 9 bases fit TRBD2. Germline lookup yields CDR1 SGHTA and CDR2 FQGNSA. The CDR3 is 16 residues long. The trim removed 2 bases at V and 4 bases at J, leaving 8 bases unmatched. The CDR3 bases are TGTGCCAGCAGCTTAATGCTAGCGGGACTGGGAGAGACCCAGTACTTC. It is translated as CASSLMLAGLGETQYF.

The rearrangement uses TRBV2 and TRBJ1-3, with D uncertain. V was trimmed by 8 bases and J by 0 bases, leaving 8 bases between them. Germline V CDR1 and CDR2: SNHLY, FYNNEI. The CDR3 is 13 residues long. For the CDR3, the DNA is TGTGCCAGCGGACTTGACTCTGGAAACACCATATATTTT. It specifies CASGLDSGNTIYF.

The chain combines TRBV5-5 with TRBJ1-3; no clear D. CDR3 length: 15 amino acids. Germline values: CDR1 SGHKS, CDR2 YYEKEE (reference sequence). V dropped 4 bases and J dropped 0 bases, with 11 bases sitting between them. The CDR3 loop reads CASSPFSGSGNTIYF. DNA of the CDR3: TGTGCCAGCAGCCCATTTTCCGGCTCTGGAAACACCATATATTTT.

The rearrangement links TRBV7-3 to TRBJ2-3; 9 bases line up with TRBD1. The junction had 10 bases not matched to a gene; V was cut back by 5 bases and J by 4 bases. The germline V gene encodes CDR1 SGHTA and CDR2 FQGTGA. CDR3 length: 16 amino acids. The CDR3 region has the DNA TGTGCCAGCAGCCCACAAGGCGGACAGGGGCCAGATACGCAGTATTTT. It yields the protein CASSPQGGQGPDTQYF.

This rearrangement joins TRBV28 to TRBJ1-1; D is ambiguous. The CDR3 consists of 14 residues. Trimming removed 2 bases at V and 1 base at J, with 8 bases between. The germline V gene has CDR1 MDHEN and CDR2 SYDVKM. This chain's CDR3 is CASSLIEPNTEAFF. In DNA form, the CDR3 reads TGTGCCAGCAGTTTAATAGAGCCGAACACTGAAGCTTTCTTT.

The chain recombines TRBV29-1 with TRBJ1-1; D possibly corresponds to TRBD1 (6 bases). CDR1 is SQVTM, CDR2 ANQGSEA, per germline. CDR3 length: 14 residues. V shed 6 bases and J shed 2 bases, with 16 bases lying between them. The CDR3, as DNA: TGCAGCGTCATGGGGGGGGCTTTCAACACTGAAGCTTTCTTT. Amino acids: CSVMGGAFNTEAFF.

The chain is built from TRBV28 and TRBJ2-3, with D possibly matching TRBD1 (6 bases). Trimming shortened V by 5 bases and J by 5 bases, and 17 bases separated the two germline ends. Germline loops: CDR1 MDHEN, CDR2 SYDVKM. The CDR3 has 15 amino acids. The CDR3 sequence: CASSPGHGIGDTQYF. In DNA, the CDR3 is TGTGCCAGCAGTCCGGGACATGGTATCGGAGATACGCAGTATTTT.

The rearrangement joins TRBV14 to TRBJ1-2; D ambiguous. This CDR3 region has 13 residues. The germline V gene has CDR1 SGHDN and CDR2 FVKESK. The germline V and J ends were trimmed by 2 bases and 4 bases, with 8 bases remaining between them. CDR3 protein: CASSQPGGYGYTF. For the CDR3, the DNA is TGTGCCAGCAGCCAACCCGGTGGCTATGGCTACACCTTC.

This clone was observed once. The chain carries TRBV18 and TRBJ2-7, with TRBD2 identical over 16 bases. With 3 bases clipped from V and 7 bases from J, the junction kept 0 bases outside the gene matches. The CDR3 extends over 14 amino acids. Germline V gives CDR1 KGHSH, CDR2 LQKENI. Written as DNA, the CDR3 is TGTGCCAGCTCACCGGGACTAGCGGGGGGGGAGCAGTACTTC. Protein sequence: CASSPGLAGGEQYF.

The rearrangement links TRBV6-4 to TRBJ2-3, with 7 bases that match TRBD2. Germline CDR1 and CDR2: MRHNA and SNTAGT. The CDR3 spans 14 residues. Losses at the gene ends were 4 bases for V and 6 bases for J; bases not matched to a gene: 7. The CDR3 loop reads CASSAELASDTQYF. DNA of the CDR3: TGTGCCAGCAGTGCGGAACTAGCGTCGGATACGCAGTATTTT.

The gene calls are TRBV25-1 and TRBJ1-2; 10 bases line up with TRBD1. CDR3 length equals 15 residues. In germline, CDR1 is MGHDK, CDR2 SYGVNS. With 2 bases clipped from V and 4 bases from J, the junction kept 4 bases outside the gene matches. In DNA, the CDR3 is TGTGCCAGCAGTGAACCGGGGACAGGGGTCTATGGCTACACCTTC. Residues: CASSEPGTGVYGYTF.

This rearrangement joins TRBV7-9 to TRBJ1-1; D remains unclear. This CDR3 region has 14 residues. Trimming stripped 0 bases from V and 4 bases from J, with 9 bases between. Germline V CDR1 and CDR2: SEHNR, FQNEAQ (reference sequence). The CDR3 sequence is CASSLASEGTEAFF. CDR3 sequence (DNA): TGTGCCAGCAGCTTAGCGTCCGAGGGCACTGAAGCTTTCTTT.

The chain links TRBV9 to TRBJ2-2, with 7 bases aligning to TRBD1. This CDR3 has 17 amino acids. With 1 base clipped from V and 4 bases from J, the junction kept 10 bases outside the gene matches. The germline CDR1 and CDR2 sequences are SGDLS and YYNGEE. The CDR3 spells CASSVTMAGGGTGELFF. The CDR3 nucleotides read TGTGCCAGCAGCGTAACTATGGCAGGGGGTGGCACCGGGGAGCTGTTTTTT.